The T cell receptor (beta chain) under discussion was sequenced for a study of graft-versus-host responses after intestinal transplantation. The wider study: Recipients uniformly received anti-thymocyte globulin induction, followed by tacrolimus and steroids for roughly 3 years.

Looked up from germline, CDR1 is SEHNR and CDR2 is FQNEAQ (reference sequence). The V and J ends lost 1 base and 4 bases, in that order; junction bases with no gene match: 9. The CDR3 extends over 18 amino acids. Using immunoSEQ multiplex PCR, the repertoire was profiled, and TCRdb retains in-frame clones only, with some absent. The data show under 90,000 clones, 80% to 95% seen once. This sequence originates from a human patient who received an intestinal transplant, so some T cells may come from the graft donor. This chain connects TRBV7-9 to TRBJ1-6; 8 bases are shared with TRBD1. Material: PBMCs, obtained 98 days after intestinal transplantation. The CDR3 reads CASSLEGAGGGYNSPLHF. For the CDR3, the DNA is TGTGCCAGCAGCTTAGAAGGAGCAGGGGGCGGATATAATTCACCCCTCCACTTT.